The 24 T cell receptor beta chains reported below all come from one sample, sequenced in a study of T cell responses to AZD1222 COVID-19 vaccine. Method: immunoSEQ multiplex PCR; TCRdb's copy keeps in-frame clones and lacks some. The repertoire holds about 110,000 clones, with approximately 86% as singletons. Sequenced here: peripheral blood, sampled on day 0 of AZD1222 vaccination. Receptors originate from an adult in good health.

The genes are TRBV5-1 and TRBJ2-5, with D perhaps TRBD2 (5 bases). This CDR3 region has 15 residues. Trimming took off 4 bases at V and 1 base at J, with 14 bases between the two ends. Germline V gene sequence: CDR1 SGHRS, CDR2 YFSETQ. CDR3 protein: CASSPIPGFQETQYF. In nucleotides, the CDR3 is TGCGCCAGCAGCCCAATACCGGGGTTCCAAGAGACCCAGTACTTC. Combining the CDR3 with reference TRBV5-1 and TRBJ2-5 gives the whole variable domain KAGVTQTPRYLIKTRGQQVTLSCSPISGHRSVSWYQQTPGQGLQFLFEYFSETQRNKGNFPGRFSGRQFSNSRSEMNVSTLELGDSALYLCASSPIPGFQETQYFGPGTRLLVL.

The rearrangement uses TRBV7-2 and TRBJ1-5, with 7 bases aligning to TRBD1. Losses at the gene ends were 4 bases for V and 7 bases for J; bases not matched to a gene: 10. Germline CDR1 and CDR2: SGHTA and FQGNSA. This CDR3 spans 15 amino acids. The CDR3 DNA follows: TGTGCCAGCAGCTCTGACAGGGAAAGCGGACAGCCCCAGCATTTT. Its translation: CASSSDRESGQPQHF.

This clone was observed a single time. V gene TRBV3-1 (or the pseudogene TRBV3-2) combines with J gene TRBJ1-4; D is perhaps TRBD1 (5 bases). CDR1 is LGHDT and CDR2 is YNNKEL in the germline V gene (reference sequence). This CDR3 has 15 residues. The V gene lost 5 bases and the J gene lost 4 bases, with 14 bases spanning the gap. The CDR3 loop reads CASSTQRQINEKLFF. The CDR3 nucleotides read TGTGCCAGCAGCACGCAAAGACAGATTAATGAAAAACTGTTTTTT.

The genes are TRBV2 and TRBJ2-1, with 7 bases matching TRBD2. The germline CDR1 and CDR2 sequences are SNHLY and FYNNEI. The V segment lost 8 bases and the J segment 4 bases; nucleotides outside the gene matches: 5. The length of the CDR3 is 13 residues. The CDR3 DNA reads TGTGCCAGCGGAGGACTAGGATACAATGAGCAGTTCTTC. Its protein is CASGGLGYNEQFF.

The J gene is TRBJ1-1, the V gene TRBV6-2 or TRBV6-3, with 7 nucleotides matching TRBD1. CDR3 size: 15 residues. From germline, CDR1 is MNHEY and CDR2 SVGEGT. V lost 4 bases to trimming and J lost 2 bases; unmatched junction nucleotides: 7. The CDR3 sequence is CASSSPRTGNTEAFF. The CDR3 bases are TGTGCCAGCAGTTCCCCCCGGACAGGAAACACTGAAGCTTTCTTT.

The chain employs TRBV5-4 and TRBJ2-2; 9 bases map to TRBD2. V was clipped by 0 bases and J by 8 bases; unmatched bases: 8. From germline, CDR1 is SGHNT and CDR2 YYREEE (reference sequence). This CDR3 has 16 residues. For the CDR3, the DNA is TGTGCCAGCAGCTTGGCTAGCGGGGATCGAGGGGGGGAGCTGTTTTTT. Amino acids: CASSLASGDRGGELFF.

This rearrangement joins TRBV7-2 to TRBJ2-5; the match to TRBD2 covers 11 bases. V trimming: 1 base; J trimming: 4 bases; junction bases outside the gene matches: 5. The CDR3 is 16 residues long. Germline CDR1 is SGHTA and CDR2 is FQGNSA. The CDR3 spells CASSLVAGGPGETQYF. DNA of the CDR3: TGTGCCAGCAGCTTAGTAGCGGGGGGGCCTGGAGAGACCCAGTACTTC.

This chain uses TRBV5-5 with TRBJ1-5; TRBD1 might be the D (6 bases). The germline V gene encodes CDR1 SGHKS and CDR2 YYEKEE (reference sequence). The CDR3 sequence is 15 residues long. V lost 4 bases and J 0 bases, leaving 11 bases between the germline ends. The CDR3 DNA follows: TGTGCCAGCAGCCTAAGGACAGATAGCAATCAGCCCCAGCATTTT. It yields the protein CASSLRTDSNQPQHF.

This clone came up once. The chain has TRBV6-2 or TRBV6-3 and TRBJ2-7, with D possibly TRBD1 on 5 matching bases. Trimming removed 4 bases at V and 4 bases at J, with 8 bases between. There are 12 residues in the CDR3. Looked up from germline, CDR1 is MNHEY and CDR2 is SVGEGT. Here the CDR3 DNA reads TGTGCCAGCAGTTTGACAGCTTACGAGCAGTACTTC. This encodes CASSLTAYEQYF.

The chain couples TRBV7-9 to TRBJ2-7; TRBD2 agrees at 12 bases. The CDR3 loop spans 15 amino acids. The germline V gene encodes CDR1 SEHNR and CDR2 FQNEAQ (reference sequence). Trimming removed 7 bases from V and 6 bases from J; junction bases left unmatched: 10. CDR3 in DNA: TGTGCCAGCACCCTAATTAGACTAGCGGGAGTCGAGCAGTACTTC. Protein product: CASTLIRLAGVEQYF. The full variable domain, in which reference TRBV7-9 and TRBJ2-7 provide the parts outside the CDR3, is DTGVSQNPRHKITKRGQNVTFRCDPISEHNRLYWYRQTLGQGPEFLTYFQNEAQLEKSRLLSDRFSAERPKGSFSTLEIQRTEQGDSAMYLCASTLIRLAGVEQYFGPGTRLTVT.

This rearrangement joins TRBV10-2 to TRBJ1-5; D remains unclear. The CDR3 is made up of 15 amino acids. V lost 0 bases and J 4 bases, leaving 10 bases between the germline ends. Germline V gene sequence: CDR1 WSHSY, CDR2 SAAADI. The CDR3 is CASSESMGLNQPQHF. The CDR3 nucleotides are TGCGCCAGCAGTGAGTCTATGGGTCTGAATCAGCCCCAGCATTTT.

This rearrangement joins TRBV27 to TRBJ2-5, with a possible D match to TRBD1 (6 bases). Per germline, CDR1 MNHEY and CDR2 SMNVEV (reference sequence). Trimming cost V 5 bases and J 5 bases, with 18 bases left between them. The CDR3 is made up of 15 amino acids. CDR3 DNA: TGTGCCAGCAGTCCACCCGCAGGGGTAGGGGAGACCCAGTACTTC. This encodes CASSPPAGVGETQYF.

A few counts support this clone. This chain links TRBV4-1 with TRBJ1-1, with D uncertain. CDR1 MGHRA and CDR2 YSYEKL come from the germline V gene. The CDR3 extends over 12 amino acids. The ends were cut back, 3 bases at V and 7 bases at J, with 9 bases in the middle. In nucleotides, the CDR3 is TGCGCCAGCAGCCATTCGACCGGTGAAGCTTTCTTT. This encodes CASSHSTGEAFF.

This clone was seen a few times. V and J are TRBV15 and TRBJ1-4; 7 positions agree with TRBD1. This CDR3 has 14 amino acids. Trimming at V came to 2 bases and at J to 4 bases, leaving 1 base not matched to a gene. CDR1 and CDR2 from the germline V gene are LNHNV and YYDKDF (reference sequence). CDR3 sequence reads: CATSRQGDNEKLFF. In nucleotides, the CDR3 is TGTGCCACCAGCAGACAGGGGGATAATGAAAAACTGTTTTTT.

V is TRBV15 and J is TRBJ2-1, with a possible D match to TRBD1 (5 bases). The CDR3 has 12 residues. V lost 6 bases, J lost 3 bases, and 6 bases lay in between. The germline V gene has CDR1 LNHNV and CDR2 YYDKDF (reference sequence). CDR3 in DNA: TGTGCCACCAGTCAGGGCTACAATGAGCAGTTCTTC. Its protein product is CATSQGYNEQFF.

This chain links TRBV7-3 with TRBJ1-1, with TRBD1 identical over 7 bases. CDR3 length: 17 residues. V lost 5 bases to trimming and J lost 2 bases; unmatched junction nucleotides: 14. Germline CDR1 reads SGHTA; CDR2 reads FQGTGA. CDR3 DNA sequence: TGTGCCAGCAGCCAAACAGGAGGCCAGGGGGTCAACACTGAAGCTTTCTTT. Amino acids: CASSQTGGQGVNTEAFF.

This clone is a singleton in its sample. The chain is built from TRBV5-8 and TRBJ2-2, with D possibly TRBD1 on 5 matching bases. In germline, CDR1 is SGHTS, CDR2 YDEGEE. The V end lost 1 base, the J end lost 4 bases, and 11 bases lay between the germline ends. CDR3 length equals 15 residues. CDR3 nucleotide sequence: TGTGCCAGCAGCTTGACAGGAATTCCCACCGGGGAGCTGTTTTTT. As protein: CASSLTGIPTGELFF.

V is TRBV5-4 and J is TRBJ1-1; the D is unclear. CDR3 size: 14 residues. The germline V gene encodes CDR1 SGHNT and CDR2 YYREEE (reference sequence). V was shortened by 3 bases and J by 2 bases, with 11 bases between the two germline ends. The CDR3, as DNA: TGTGCCAGCAGCTCCCCGGGGAAAAACACTGAAGCTTTCTTT. It is translated as CASSSPGKNTEAFF.

This chain uses TRBV7-3 with TRBJ1-1, with unresolved D. Trimming took 4 bases from V and 6 from J, leaving 12 bases between them. Germline CDR1 and CDR2: SGHTA and FQGTGA. This CDR3 contains 13 residues. The CDR3 loop reads CASSSSGLAEAFF. The CDR3 DNA is TGTGCCAGCAGCTCGTCGGGGTTAGCTGAAGCTTTCTTT.

The genes are TRBV21-1 and TRBJ1-5; the table gives TRBD1 as D, unverified against the DNA. TRBV21-1 counts as a pseudogene. The CDR3 runs to 18 residues. CDR3 sequence (DNA): TGTGCCAGCAGCAAAGGCCCGTGGACATCGTATAGCAATCAGCCCCAGCATTTT. It codes for CASSKGPWTSYSNQPQHF.

The V gene is TRBV7-6, the J gene TRBJ2-7; D is tentatively TRBD1 or TRBD2 (5 bases each). The germline V gene encodes CDR1 SGHVS and CDR2 FNYEAQ. The CDR3 runs 15 residues. The V end lost 1 base, the J end lost 0 bases, and 10 bases lay between the germline ends. CDR3 amino acids: CASSLGRDHSYEQYF. The CDR3 nucleotides are TGTGCCAGCAGCTTAGGTAGGGACCACTCCTACGAGCAGTACTTC.

This clone appeared a few times. This chain joins TRBV11-2 and TRBJ2-7; 7 nucleotides align to TRBD1. The CDR3 runs 16 residues. Germline V CDR1 and CDR2: SGHAT, FQNNGV. The junction had 8 bases not matched to a gene; V was cut back by 0 bases and J by 3 bases. CDR3 bases: TGTGCCAGCAGCTTAGATGTGACAGGGCACAACTACGAGCAGTACTTC. It specifies CASSLDVTGHNYEQYF.

J is TRBJ1-5 and V is TRBV5-6; no firm D call. Per the germline V gene, CDR1 is SGHDT and CDR2 is YYEEEE. The V gene lost 3 bases and the J gene lost 0 bases, with 10 bases spanning the gap. The CDR3 sequence is 15 residues long. The chain's CDR3 is CASSSGAISNQPQHF. The CDR3 DNA reads TGTGCCAGCAGCTCAGGAGCTATTAGCAATCAGCCCCAGCATTTT.

The V and J genes are TRBV6-2 or TRBV6-3 and TRBJ2-3, with 8 bases that match TRBD2. The germline gives CDR1 MNHEY, CDR2 SVGEGT. The V and J ends lost 2 bases and 6 bases, in that order; junction bases with no gene match: 10. The CDR3 spans 16 residues. This chain's CDR3 is CASSYPDGLAFDTQYF. Written as DNA, the CDR3 is TGTGCCAGCAGTTACCCCGACGGACTAGCATTTGATACGCAGTATTTT.